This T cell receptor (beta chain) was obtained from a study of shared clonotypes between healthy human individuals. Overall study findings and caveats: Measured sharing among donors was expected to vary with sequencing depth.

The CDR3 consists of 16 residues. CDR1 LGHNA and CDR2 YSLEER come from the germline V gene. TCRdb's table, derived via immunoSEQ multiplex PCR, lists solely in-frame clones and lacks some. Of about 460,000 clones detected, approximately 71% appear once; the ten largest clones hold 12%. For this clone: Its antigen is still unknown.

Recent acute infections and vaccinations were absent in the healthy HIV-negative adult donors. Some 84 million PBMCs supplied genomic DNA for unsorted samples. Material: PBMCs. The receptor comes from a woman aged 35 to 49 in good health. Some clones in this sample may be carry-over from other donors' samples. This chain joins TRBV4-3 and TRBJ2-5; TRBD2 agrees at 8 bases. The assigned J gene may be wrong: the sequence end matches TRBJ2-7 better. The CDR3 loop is CASSPRRAGVSHEQYF. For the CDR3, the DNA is TGCGCCAGCAGCCCCCGGCGAGCGGGAGTGTCCCACGAGCAGTACTTC.